This TCR beta chain emerged from a study of blood T cell repertoires in COVID-19. Study-wide context: T cells, B-cell-depleted T cells, or PBMCs provided the cDNA or gDNA that served as material.

V gave up 6 bases and J gave up 0 bases, with 6 bases separating them. CDR1 is WSHSY and CDR2 is SAAADI in the germline V gene. The CDR3 runs 13 residues. Sequencing was performed with immunoSEQ multiplex PCR; in TCRdb, only in-frame clones are kept and a portion is missing. Counted here are over 130,000 clones, approximately 86% occurring once; the ten biggest clones make up about 4%. This clonotype was sampled from a woman in her fifties or sixties with active or convalescent COVID-19. The chain uses TRBV10-2 and TRBJ1-5, with D perhaps matching TRBD1 (5 bases). Sequences were obtained from peripheral blood. CDR3 DNA sequence: TGCGCCAGCAGGGACAATAGCAATCAGCCCCAGCATTTT. Its protein is CASRDNSNQPQHF.